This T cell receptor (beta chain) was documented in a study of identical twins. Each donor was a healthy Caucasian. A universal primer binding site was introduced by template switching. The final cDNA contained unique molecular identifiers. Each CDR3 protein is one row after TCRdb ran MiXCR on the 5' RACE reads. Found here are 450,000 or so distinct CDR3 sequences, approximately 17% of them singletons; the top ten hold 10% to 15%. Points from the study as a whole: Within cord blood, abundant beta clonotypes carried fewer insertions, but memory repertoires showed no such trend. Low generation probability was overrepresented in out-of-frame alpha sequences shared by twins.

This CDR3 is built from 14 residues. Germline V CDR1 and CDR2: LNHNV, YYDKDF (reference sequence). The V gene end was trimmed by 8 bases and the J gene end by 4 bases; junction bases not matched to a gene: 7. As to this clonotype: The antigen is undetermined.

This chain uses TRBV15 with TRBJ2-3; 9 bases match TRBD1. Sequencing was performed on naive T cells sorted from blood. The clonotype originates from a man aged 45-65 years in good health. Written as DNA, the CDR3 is TGTGCCACCCGTACCGGGACAGGGCCAGATACGCAGTATTTT. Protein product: CATRTGTGPDTQYF.